Listed here are 32 T cell receptor beta chains from one sample, sequenced in a study of blood T cell repertoires in COVID-19 (dated by TCRdb to the early 2020s). Library preparation employed the immunoSEQ multiplex PCR assay. TCRdb's version of the immuneACCESS table is confined to in-frame rearrangements and falls short of the full clone set. An unresolved V gene accounts for under half of the shortfall where checked; the remainder is of unknown origin. This sample comprises 150,000 to 200,000 clones, 70% to 85% of them detected only once. The ten most abundant clones make up approximately 7.1% of the sample. Sequenced material: peripheral blood. The origin of the receptors is a human donor in a cohort sampled during active COVID-19.

The CDR3 region is CASSLGQADDGYTF. CDR3 bases: TGTGCCAGCAGCCTTGGACAGGCGGATGATGGCTACACCTTC. This chain connects TRBV11-2 to TRBJ1-2; 7 bases line up with TRBD1. CDR3 length: 14 residues. Trimming took 5 bases from V and 6 from J; bases not matched to a gene: 9. Germline assignment: CDR1 SGHAT and CDR2 FQNNGV.

The chain recombines TRBV6-1 with TRBJ2-3; TRBD2 matches 7 bases. J gave up 6 bases and V 1 base, and 13 bases lay outside the gene matches. Germline V gene data show CDR1 as MNHNS and CDR2 as SASEGT. The CDR3 spans 17 residues. Here the CDR3 reads CASSEEIASGVRDTQYF. In DNA form, the CDR3 reads TGTGCCAGCAGTGAAGAGATAGCTAGCGGTGTGCGGGATACGCAGTATTTT.

This chain uses TRBV4-2 with TRBJ1-3, with D possibly matching TRBD1 (6 bases). V lost 1 base, J lost 2 bases, and 9 bases lay in between. Germline V gene data show CDR1 as LGHNA and CDR2 as YNFKEQ. The CDR3 has 15 residues. CDR3 nucleotides: TGTGCCAGCAGCCAAGCGACAGGACCTGGAAACACCATATATTTT. As protein: CASSQATGPGNTIYF.

This sequence joins TRBV3-1 (or the pseudogene TRBV3-2) and TRBJ2-7; a weak D match, TRBD2 (6 bases). The CDR3 loop spans 15 amino acids. Trimming stripped 5 bases from V and 6 bases from J, with 20 bases between. Per germline, CDR1 LGHDT and CDR2 YNNKEL (reference sequence). For the CDR3, the DNA is TGTGCCAGCAGCACTGGACAAGGGAGGCTGAGCGAGCAGTACTTC. Its protein is CASSTGQGRLSEQYF.

V is TRBV9 and J is TRBJ2-1; 8 bases match TRBD1. With 1 base clipped from V and 2 bases from J, the junction kept 5 bases outside the gene matches. The CDR3 totals 16 residues. Germline CDR1 is SGDLS and CDR2 is YYNGEE. CDR3 in DNA: TGTGCCAGCAGCGTATCACAGGGGGAACCCTACAATGAGCAGTTCTTC. Its translation is CASSVSQGEPYNEQFF.

The chain is built from TRBV7-2 and TRBJ2-1; 8 nucleotides match TRBD2. The CDR3 has 17 amino acids. The germline V gene has CDR1 SGHTA and CDR2 FQGNSA. V was clipped by 5 bases and J by 1 base; unmatched bases: 10. CDR3 DNA: TGTGCCAGCAGCCCGCCCAGGGAGCGGGGGTCCTACAATGAGCAGTTCTTC. Encoded protein: CASSPPRERGSYNEQFF. Complete variable domain (other parts from reference TRBV7-2 and TRBJ2-1): GAGVSQSPSNKVTEKGKDVELRCDPISGHTALYWYRQSLGQGLEFLIYFQGNSAPDKSGLPSDRFSAERTGGSVSTLTIQRTQQEDSAVYLCASSPPRERGSYNEQFFGPGTRLTVL.

This rearrangement joins TRBV4-1 to TRBJ2-1; D might be TRBD2 (5 bases). The V gene lost 2 bases and the J gene lost 0 bases, with 20 bases spanning the gap. This CDR3 is built from 19 residues. Germline V gene lookup returns CDR1 MGHRA and CDR2 YSYEKL. CDR3 coding DNA: TGCGCCAGCAGCCAACGTTCCCTAGCTGGAGAGCTCTCCTACAATGAGCAGTTCTTC. Translated: CASSQRSLAGELSYNEQFF.

V is TRBV19 and J is TRBJ1-1; the D is unclear. With 4 bases removed from V and 0 bases from J, the gap between germline ends came to 6 bases. The CDR3 runs to 13 residues. Germline V gives CDR1 LNHDA, CDR2 SQIVND (reference sequence). The CDR3 region is CASSSSLNTEAFF. CDR3 coding DNA: TGTGCCAGTAGTAGCAGTTTGAACACTGAAGCTTTCTTT.

The rearrangement joins TRBV2 to TRBJ1-4; D is possibly TRBD1 (6 bases). This CDR3 is 15 amino acids long. From germline, CDR1 is SNHLY and CDR2 FYNNEI. The V end was cut by 4 bases, the J end by 5 bases, with 14 bases between. CDR3 protein: CASSGPQGGNEKLFF. The CDR3 DNA sequence: TGTGCCAGCAGTGGTCCACAGGGCGGGAATGAAAAACTGTTTTTT.

The chain combines TRBV2 with TRBJ2-2; D is unresolved. V dropped 6 bases and J dropped 1 base, with 9 bases sitting between them. Germline V lookup: CDR1 SNHLY, CDR2 FYNNEI. The CDR3 contains 14 residues. CDR3 bases: TGTGCCAGCAGAGCTAGAGTGAACACCGGGGAGCTGTTTTTT. It yields the protein CASRARVNTGELFF.

A few counts support this clone. V and J are TRBV27 and TRBJ1-5, with D unresolved. Between the trimmed V and J ends, which lost 2 bases and 2 bases, there was a span of 10 bases. The CDR3 totals 15 residues. Germline values: CDR1 MNHEY, CDR2 SMNVEV (reference sequence). The DNA for the CDR3 is TGTGCCAGCAGTTTAGGAGGCGGTGGCAATCAGCCCCAGCATTTT. Protein: CASSLGGGGNQPQHF.

Comment on this clone: A junction boundary mismatches the germline segment, possibly from a read error. V gene TRBV27 combines with J gene TRBJ2-7; 15 nucleotides agree with TRBD2. Germline CDR1 MNHEY, CDR2 SMNVEV (reference sequence). The CDR3 has 15 amino acids. The CDR3 nucleotides read TGTGCCAGCCGCCCCTCAGGGACTAGCGGGGGGAACAGGAACTTC. Protein: CASRPSGTSGGNRNF.

The chain links TRBV7-3 to TRBJ1-2, with TRBD1 matching over 8 bases. From germline, CDR1 is SGHTA and CDR2 FQGTGA. Trimming removed 5 bases from V and 6 bases from J; junction bases left unmatched: 14. CDR3 size: 16 residues. In DNA form, the CDR3 reads TGTGCCAGCAGCCCGACCGACAGGGGAGTAGATGATGGCTACACCTTC. Residues: CASSPTDRGVDDGYTF.

This chain joins TRBV12-3 or TRBV12-4 and TRBJ2-7; D is undetermined. V lost 6 bases and J lost 6, with 9 bases in between. The CDR3 extends over 11 amino acids. CDR3 sequence: CASSLRGEQYF. The CDR3, as DNA: TGTGCCAGCAGCCTCAGAGGCGAGCAGTACTTC.

This clone was counted only a few times. The chain links TRBV4-2 to TRBJ2-7; 12 nucleotides align to TRBD2. Germline-derived CDR1 and CDR2 are LGHNA and YNFKEQ. The CDR3 runs to 16 residues. Trimming removed 0 bases from V and 3 bases from J; junction bases left unmatched: 3. CDR3 region: CASSQEGTSGLYEQYF. CDR3 in DNA: TGTGCCAGCAGCCAAGAGGGGACTAGCGGGCTCTACGAGCAGTACTTC.

V and J are TRBV13 and TRBJ1-2; no definite D call. Between the trimmed V and J ends, which lost 4 bases and 7 bases, there was a span of 16 bases. The CDR3 spans 14 residues. Germline assignment: CDR1 PRHDT and CDR2 FYEKMQ (reference sequence). The CDR3 coding sequence is TGTGCCAGCAGCTCAATCGGGGATTGGAGTGGCTACACCTTC. It encodes CASSSIGDWSGYTF. Combining the CDR3 with reference TRBV13 and TRBJ1-2 gives the whole variable domain AAGVIQSPRHLIKEKRETATLKCYPIPRHDTVYWYQQGPGQDPQFLISFYEKMQSDKGSIPDRFSAQQFSDYHSELNMSSLELGDSALYFCASSSIGDWSGYTFGSGTRLTVV.

As concerns this clone: Other DNA sequences in the sample encode the same CDR3. This chain links TRBV2 with TRBJ1-3; D is uncertain. Germline V lookup: CDR1 SNHLY, CDR2 FYNNEI. Deletions cut 3 bases from V and 0 bases from J, with 9 bases between. The CDR3 runs to 15 residues. The CDR3 bases are TGTGCCAGCAGTGACCGGGGAAGCTCTGGAAACACCATATATTTT. This codes for CASSDRGSSGNTIYF.

The chain joins TRBV19 to TRBJ2-1, with a tentative D call TRBD2 (8 bases). The length of the CDR3 is 14 residues. The germline gives CDR1 LNHDA, CDR2 SQIVND (reference sequence). V was cut by 6 bases and J by 7 bases, with 16 bases left in between. The CDR3 coding sequence is TGTGCCAGTAGAAGACAGGGCGGGGGGAATGAGCAGTTCTTC. Its translation: CASRRQGGGNEQFF.

This sequence joins TRBV5-1 and TRBJ1-5; D is unresolved. From germline, CDR1 is SGHRS and CDR2 YFSETQ. The V end was cut by 0 bases, the J end by 5 bases, with 12 bases between. The CDR3 covers 15 residues. The CDR3 spells CASSLDGQVHQPQHF. CDR3 DNA sequence: TGCGCCAGCAGCTTGGATGGGCAGGTCCATCAGCCCCAGCATTTT. Looking up the rest from reference TRBV5-1 and TRBJ1-5 gives the full variable domain: KAGVTQTPRYLIKTRGQQVTLSCSPISGHRSVSWYQQTPGQGLQFLFEYFSETQRNKGNFPGRFSGRQFSNSRSEMNVSTLELGDSALYLCASSLDGQVHQPQHFGDGTRLSIL.

This clone was counted a single time. The genes are TRBV14 and TRBJ2-3; TRBD2 is a possible D gene (7 bases). The V and J ends lost 6 bases and 5 bases respectively, with 18 bases between them. The germline gives CDR1 SGHDN, CDR2 FVKESK. This CDR3 contains 15 residues. CDR3 bases: TGTGCCAGCAGTCTTGGGGGGGGGCTGGGAGATACGCAGTATTTT. It translates to CASSLGGGLGDTQYF.

This clone was detected many times. V is TRBV10-1 and J is TRBJ2-7; 11 bases fit TRBD2. The CDR3 sequence is 15 residues long. V was clipped by 6 bases and J by 2 bases; unmatched bases: 6. Germline assignment: CDR1 WNHNN and CDR2 SYGVQD (reference sequence). CDR3 coding DNA: TGCGCCAGCAGGGCCATTAGCGGGGGGGCCTACGAGCAGTACTTC. This gives the protein CASRAISGGAYEQYF.

This chain joins TRBV15 and TRBJ2-1, with D perhaps TRBD2 (5 bases). Germline-derived CDR1 and CDR2 are LNHNV and YYDKDF (reference sequence). V was clipped by 5 bases and J by 3 bases, with 17 bases between them. The CDR3 length is 16 residues. The CDR3 nucleotides are TGTGCCACCAGCTCCCCTGAGATAGCGATCTACAATGAGCAGTTCTTC. This codes for CATSSPEIAIYNEQFF.

The V call is TRBV13, the J call TRBJ2-3, with 8 bases fitting TRBD2. Germline V gene sequence: CDR1 PRHDT, CDR2 FYEKMQ (reference sequence). CDR3 size: 15 residues. The junction had 4 bases not matched to a gene; V was cut back by 5 bases and J by 0 bases. This CDR3 reads CASSPRGGSTDTQYF. The DNA of the CDR3 is TGTGCCAGCAGCCCACGGGGGGGGAGCACAGATACGCAGTATTTT.

In its sample, this clone was seen a few times. This CDR3 is CASSLAGHNEQFF. Here the CDR3 DNA reads TGCGCCAGCAGCTTGGCAGGGCACAATGAGCAGTTCTTC. J is TRBJ2-1 and V is TRBV5-1; perhaps TRBD1 as D (5 bases). The CDR3 has 13 residues. Trimming pared 0 bases from V and 5 bases from J, leaving 6 bases between. The V gene's germline CDR1 is SGHRS and CDR2 YFSETQ.

The chain combines TRBV10-3 with TRBJ1-2; possibly TRBD1 for D (5 bases). The V gene lost 0 bases and the J gene lost 2 bases, with 7 bases spanning the gap. This CDR3 is 14 amino acids long. The V gene's germline CDR1 is ENHRY and CDR2 SYGVKD. The CDR3 sequence: CAISESPGNYGYTF. For the CDR3, the DNA is TGTGCCATCAGTGAGTCTCCAGGGAACTATGGCTACACCTTC.

V is TRBV2 and J is TRBJ1-3, with a possible D match to TRBD1 (6 bases). The ends were cut back, 6 bases at V and 0 bases at J, with 15 bases in the middle. CDR3 length: 16 residues. The germline gives CDR1 SNHLY, CDR2 FYNNEI. The CDR3 nucleotides are TGTGCCAGCAGAAATATGGGACAAATCTCTGGAAACACCATATATTTT. Its translation is CASRNMGQISGNTIYF.

The V call is TRBV4-1, the J call TRBJ1-2; D unresolved. V was shortened by 3 bases and J by 3 bases, with 23 bases between the two germline ends. Germline-derived CDR1 and CDR2 are MGHRA and YSYEKL. The CDR3 is made up of 18 amino acids. The chain's CDR3 is CASSHRRGSGRSYYGYTF. CDR3 coding DNA: TGCGCCAGCAGCCACCGTCGAGGCTCTGGTCGCTCTTACTATGGCTACACCTTC.

This clone occurred once. The chain recombines TRBV5-4 with TRBJ2-1; possibly TRBD2 for D (5 bases). Trimming took off 4 bases at V and 5 bases at J, with 7 bases between the two ends. The CDR3 contains 12 residues. Germline CDR1 SGHNT, CDR2 YYREEE (reference sequence). The CDR3: CASSPGNNEQFF. The CDR3 DNA follows: TGTGCCAGCAGCCCCGGGAACAATGAGCAGTTCTTC.

The chain recombines TRBV30 with TRBJ2-7; TRBD1 matches 10 bases. Germline assignment: CDR1 GTSNPN and CDR2 SVGIG (reference sequence). V gave up 4 bases and J gave up 2 bases; unmatched junction bases: 11. There are 16 residues in the CDR3. The CDR3 bases are TGTGCCTGGACCCACCCCGGGACAGGGGTTACCTACGAGCAGTACTTC. Protein: CAWTHPGTGVTYEQYF. Drawing the rest from reference TRBV30 and TRBJ2-7, the complete variable domain is SQTIHQWPATLVQPVGSPLSLECTVEGTSNPNLYWYRQAAGRGLQLLFYSVGIGQISSEVPQNLSASRPQDRQFILSSKKLLLSDSGFYLCAWTHPGTGVTYEQYFGPGTRLTVT.

The chain joins TRBV7-2 to TRBJ2-5; 14 nucleotides agree with TRBD2. Germline CDR1 and CDR2: SGHTA and FQGNSA. V dropped 1 base and J dropped 4; count of bases not matched to a gene: 2. The CDR3 totals 16 residues. The CDR3 bases are TGTGCCAGCAGCTTAGGACTAGCGGGGGGGACAGAGACCCAGTACTTC. Encoded protein: CASSLGLAGGTETQYF. Complete variable domain (other parts from reference TRBV7-2 and TRBJ2-5): GAGVSQSPSNKVTEKGKDVELRCDPISGHTALYWYRQSLGQGLEFLIYFQGNSAPDKSGLPSDRFSAERTGGSVSTLTIQRTQQEDSAVYLCASSLGLAGGTETQYFGPGTRLLVL.

The chain employs TRBV7-9 and TRBJ2-5; TRBD2 might be the D (5 bases). CDR1 is SEHNR, CDR2 FQNEAQ, per germline (reference sequence). This CDR3 comprises 16 residues. V gave up 5 bases and J gave up 2 bases, with 18 bases separating them. CDR3 amino acids: CASSPKTGLTQETQYF. The CDR3 nucleotides are TGTGCCAGCAGCCCTAAGACCGGACTTACGCAAGAGACCCAGTACTTC.

This chain uses TRBV7-8 with TRBJ2-1; 9 positions agree with TRBD2. Germline CDR1 is SGHVS and CDR2 is FQNEAQ. There are 15 residues in the CDR3. V shed 5 bases, J shed 6 bases, and the junction held 8 bases outside the gene matches. The DNA for the CDR3 is TGTGCCAGCAGCCTTCACGGGACTAGCAGCAATGAGCAGTTCTTC. This encodes CASSLHGTSSNEQFF.